The clone carrying this T cell receptor (beta chain) was observed a handful of times. Its cognate antigen is unknown. This sample is part of a study of human T cells and chemical hapten exposure. Study results and caveats: PT1 expanded TCR numbers rose with patch test score.

Library construction involved attaching unique molecular identifiers to individual cDNA molecules, which allowed quantitative, reproducible TCR counting. MiXCR, applied by TCRdb to the reads, yields one record per CDR3 protein. In the table there are a few thousand distinct CDR3 sequences, over 45% of which are singletons. There are 14 residues in the CDR3. The germline CDR1 and CDR2 sequences are MDHEN and SYDVKM. Trimming took 5 bases from V and 6 from J, leaving 15 bases between them. The treatment denotes: therapeutic diphenylcyclopropenone sensitization with weekly scalp DPC. The chain is built from TRBV28 and TRBJ2-3, with a weak D call TRBD2 (5 bases). The sequences come from whole blood, collected before DPC sensitization or 2, 6, or about 24 weeks after (not recorded which). The sequence was collected from an adult with alopecia areata. Some clones in this sample may be carry-over from other donors' samples. This table probably holds off-target reads from a library built for another chain. For the CDR3, the DNA is TGTGCCAGCAGTCCCGAGGACTTGCCGGATACGCAGTATTTT. This sequence encodes CASSPEDLPDTQYF.